Each of the 28 T cell receptor beta chains below was sequenced from the same sample in a study of regulatory T cells in long-lasting Graves disease. Time point meaning: persistent/refractory GD, antithyroid drugs over 5 years with positive TRAb. PBMC-extracted RNA yielded the TCR library. Arm-PCR of CDR3 regions and iRepertoire HTBI primers were the basis on which TCR beta libraries were built. Using its own MiXCR run on the multiplex PCR reads, TCRdb lists one record per CDR3 protein. In the table there are under 450,000 distinct CDR3 sequences, roughly 23% of which are singletons. This specimen consisted of peripheral blood mononuclear cells (PBMCs), obtained when the disease was refractory, from a patient treated with antithyroid drugs. All receptors derive from a woman aged 40-49 years with Graves disease.

This clonotype was counted ten times or more. CDR3 nucleotide sequence: TGTGCCAGCAGAGACAGGTTCGAGCAGTACTTC. Translating it yields CASRDRFEQYF. The V call is TRBV28, the J call TRBJ2-7; a weak D match, TRBD1 (6 bases). The CDR3 contains 11 residues. Germline V lookup: CDR1 MDHEN, CDR2 SYDVKM. V was pared by 6 bases and J by 6 bases, with 9 bases between.

This clonotype was seen more than once but under ten times. This chain joins TRBV7-6 and TRBJ2-7, with D uncertain. The CDR3 consists of 15 residues. Germline-derived CDR1 and CDR2 are SGHVS and FNYEAQ. The V end was cut by 3 bases, the J end by 4 bases, with 16 bases between. The CDR3 here is CASSFIPTASYEQYF. In DNA form, the CDR3 reads TGTGCCAGCAGCTTTATCCCCACCGCTTCTTACGAGCAGTACTTC.

This clonotype was picked up one time. The chain joins TRBV15 to TRBJ2-2; D uncertain. There are 16 residues in the CDR3. Looked up from germline, CDR1 is LNHNV and CDR2 is YYDKDF (reference sequence). Between the trimmed V and J ends, which lost 0 bases and 1 base, there was a span of 9 bases. The CDR3 region has the DNA TGTGCCACCAGCAGAGAAAGCGTGGAGAACACCGGGGAGCTGTTTTTT. It translates to CATSRESVENTGELFF. The variable domain in full, completed from reference TRBV15 and TRBJ2-2, reads DAMVIQNPRYQVTQFGKPVTLSCSQTLNHNVMYWYQQKSSQAPKLLFHYYDKDFNNEADTPDNFQSRRPNTSFCFLDIRSPGLGDTAMYLCATSRESVENTGELFFGEGSRLTVL.

V and J are TRBV7-9 and TRBJ2-2, with D tentatively TRBD2 (7 bases). The CDR3 has 17 residues. Germline loops: CDR1 SEHNR, CDR2 FQNEAQ (reference sequence). V shed 6 bases and J shed 0 bases, with 17 bases lying between them. CDR3 amino acids: CASSIKQGGSNTGELFF. CDR3 DNA: TGTGCCAGCAGTATAAAACAGGGAGGGTCGAACACCGGGGAGCTGTTTTTT. The full variable domain, in which reference TRBV7-9 and TRBJ2-2 provide the parts outside the CDR3, is DTGVSQNPRHKITKRGQNVTFRCDPISEHNRLYWYRQTLGQGPEFLTYFQNEAQLEKSRLLSDRFSAERPKGSFSTLEIQRTEQGDSAMYLCASSIKQGGSNTGELFFGEGSRLTVL.

This clonotype was recorded at least ten times. This chain connects TRBV11-2 to TRBJ1-2; no clear D gene. Germline V gene lookup returns CDR1 SGHAT and CDR2 FQNNGV. V was cut by 0 bases and J by 7 bases, with 6 bases left in between. The CDR3 loop spans 12 amino acids. DNA for the CDR3: TGTGCCAGCAGCTTAGAGGGCCGTGGCTACACCTTC. It translates to CASSLEGRGYTF. Combining the CDR3 with reference TRBV11-2 and TRBJ1-2 gives the whole variable domain EAGVAQSPRYKIIEKRQSVAFWCNPISGHATLYWYQQILGQGPKLLIQFQNNGVVDDSQLPKDRFSAERLKGVDSTLKIQPAKLEDSAVYLCASSLEGRGYTFGSGTRLTVV.

This clonotype appeared many times. V usage is TRBV14 and J usage is TRBJ2-7; D gene uncertain. This CDR3 is built from 14 residues. V was shortened by 1 base and J by 3 bases, with 10 bases between the two germline ends. Germline V gene sequence: CDR1 SGHDN, CDR2 FVKESK. The DNA for the CDR3 is TGTGCCAGCAGCCAAGGCAGGTTACTCTACGAGCAGTACTTC. Translated: CASSQGRLLYEQYF.

V is TRBV7-2 and J is TRBJ2-2; TRBD2 matches at 11 bases. Per the germline V gene, CDR1 is SGHTA and CDR2 is FQGNSA. This CDR3 is built from 15 residues. With 5 bases clipped from V and 5 bases from J, the junction kept 4 bases outside the gene matches. The DNA of the CDR3 is TGTGCCAGCAGCCTTAGCGGGAGGGTTACCGGGGAGCTGTTTTTT. Its translation is CASSLSGRVTGELFF.

The V gene is TRBV9, the J gene TRBJ2-2; the match to TRBD2 covers 15 bases. This CDR3 spans 19 amino acids. The junction had 6 bases not matched to a gene; V was cut back by 0 bases and J by 3 bases. Looked up from germline, CDR1 is SGDLS and CDR2 is YYNGEE. CDR3 region: CASSVAWGLAGGDTGELFF. The CDR3 region has the DNA TGTGCCAGCAGCGTAGCTTGGGGACTAGCGGGAGGTGACACCGGGGAGCTGTTTTTT.

This clonotype was picked up one time. A much larger clone lies a single base off, so this may be a read error. This rearrangement joins TRBV27 to TRBJ2-3, with D possibly being TRBD1 (6 bases). The CDR3 runs 17 residues. CDR1 is MNHEY and CDR2 is SMNVEV in the germline V gene (reference sequence). CDR3 nucleotide sequence: TGTACCAGCAGTTTTGCCGGTGCCCCTGTGACAGGAGATACGCAGTATTTT. This sequence encodes CTSSFAGAPVTGDTQYF.

Ten or more counts support this clonotype. J is TRBJ1-4 and V is TRBV5-1; 8 bases are a match to TRBD1. Unmatched junction bases numbered 7, after V lost 4 bases and J lost 8 bases. CDR1 and CDR2 (germline): SGHRS, YFSETQ. This CDR3 region has 14 residues. CDR3 protein: CASSQGDRGEKLFF. As DNA, the CDR3 is TGCGCCAGCAGCCAGGGTGACAGGGGCGAAAAACTGTTTTTT.

This clonotype has more than one count but fewer than ten. The chain joins TRBV28 to TRBJ2-7; 8 bases agree with TRBD1. There are 13 residues in the CDR3. V shed 6 bases and J 1 base; nucleotides not matched to a gene: 2. Germline V gives CDR1 MDHEN, CDR2 SYDVKM. The CDR3 sequence is CASRNRGSYEQYF. DNA of the CDR3: TGTGCCAGCAGAAACAGGGGGTCCTACGAGCAGTACTTC.

In its sample, this clonotype was seen many times. The genes are TRBV3-1 and TRBJ1-5; D is uncertain. Germline CDR1 LGHDT, CDR2 YNNKEL (reference sequence). V lost 3 bases and J lost 3, with 6 bases in between. The CDR3 consists of 13 residues. The chain's CDR3 is CASSHGVNQPQHF. The CDR3 coding sequence is TGTGCCAGCAGCCATGGGGTCAATCAGCCCCAGCATTTT.

This clonotype has a handful of counts. The chain has TRBV20-1 and TRBJ1-1, with a tentative D call TRBD1 (6 bases). Germline assignment: CDR1 DFQATT and CDR2 SNEGSKA (reference sequence). The CDR3 spans 13 residues. V lost 6 bases and J 4 bases, leaving 15 bases between the germline ends. The DNA of the CDR3 is TGCAGTGCCCGAAGCGGGGGCGGCACTGAAGCTTTCTTT. Amino acids: CSARSGGGTEAFF.

This clonotype was found a few times. This chain connects TRBV15 to TRBJ1-6, with a tentative D call TRBD1 (5 bases). CDR1 and CDR2 (germline): LNHNV, YYDKDF (reference sequence). V was clipped by 0 bases and J by 4 bases, with 13 bases between them. The CDR3 runs to 17 residues. The CDR3 sequence is CATSRDRDPPYNSPLHF. In DNA form, the CDR3 reads TGTGCCACCAGCAGAGACCGGGACCCACCTTATAATTCACCCCTCCACTTT. Filled out from reference TRBV15 and TRBJ1-6, the complete variable domain reads DAMVIQNPRYQVTQFGKPVTLSCSQTLNHNVMYWYQQKSSQAPKLLFHYYDKDFNNEADTPDNFQSRRPNTSFCFLDIRSPGLGDTAMYLCATSRDRDPPYNSPLHFGNGTRLTVT.

This clonotype came up many times. An end of the junction differs from the germline gene, which may be a read error. The chain joins TRBV11-2 to TRBJ1-4; D possibly corresponds to TRBD1 (5 bases). The germline V gene has CDR1 SGHAT and CDR2 FQNNGV. The CDR3 runs to 10 residues. In nucleotides, the CDR3 is TGTGCCAGCGGGGCTAACGGTCTCACTTTT. Translation: CASGANGLTF.

This chain links TRBV3-1 with TRBJ2-2; D call uncertain. Per the germline V gene, CDR1 is LGHDT and CDR2 is YNNKEL (reference sequence). The CDR3 consists of 17 residues. The germline V and J ends were trimmed by 1 base and 0 bases, with 12 bases remaining between them. The CDR3 loop reads CASSQAELVSNTGELFF. The CDR3 coding sequence is TGTGCCAGCAGCCAAGCCGAGTTGGTTTCGAACACCGGGGAGCTGTTTTTT.

V gene TRBV11-2 combines with J gene TRBJ2-2; D gene ambiguous. The length of the CDR3 is 16 residues. Trimming pared 1 base from V and 4 bases from J, leaving 13 bases between. Germline V gene sequence: CDR1 SGHAT, CDR2 FQNNGV. This chain's CDR3 is CASSLVPPRITGELFF. CDR3 in DNA: TGTGCCAGCAGCTTAGTGCCTCCCCGGATCACCGGGGAGCTGTTTTTT.

This rearrangement joins TRBV28 to TRBJ2-1; the D is unclear. This CDR3 spans 17 amino acids. Trimming shortened V by 3 bases and J by 8 bases, and 23 bases separated the two germline ends. CDR1 is MDHEN, CDR2 SYDVKM, per germline. The chain's CDR3 is CASSLIFPAPRADEQFF. The CDR3 coding sequence is TGTGCCAGCAGTTTGATCTTTCCGGCGCCCCGCGCAGATGAGCAGTTCTTC.

As concerns this clonotype: A read error may be the cause here, since a much bigger clone is one base away. This chain uses TRBV2 with TRBJ2-5; 10 bases fit TRBD2. The CDR3 is made up of 14 amino acids. CDR1 is SNHLY and CDR2 is FYNNEI in the germline V gene. V was pared by 8 bases and J by 4 bases, with 7 bases of the junction left unmatched. CDR3 residues: CASFWLAGAETQYF. The CDR3 DNA reads TGTGCCAGCTTTTGGCTAGCGGGAGCAGAGACCCAGTACTTC.

This sequence joins TRBV28 and TRBJ2-1; perhaps TRBD2 as D (5 bases). The CDR3 loop spans 15 amino acids. Trimming took off 3 bases at V and 6 bases at J, with 15 bases between the two ends. The germline V gene encodes CDR1 MDHEN and CDR2 SYDVKM. CDR3 loop: CASSLVRELSNEQFF. The CDR3 DNA follows: TGTGCCAGCAGTTTGGTTAGGGAGCTATCCAATGAGCAGTTCTTC.

This clonotype was seen more than once but under ten times. The rearrangement joins TRBV13 to TRBJ1-1; D is unclear. The CDR3 is made up of 16 amino acids. With 5 bases removed from V and 0 bases from J, the gap between germline ends came to 16 bases. Germline-derived CDR1 and CDR2 are PRHDT and FYEKMQ (reference sequence). The CDR3 spells CASSQASWKVNTEAFF. CDR3 DNA sequence: TGTGCCAGCAGCCAAGCCTCCTGGAAGGTGAACACTGAAGCTTTCTTT.

As for this clonotype: A much larger clone lies a single base off, so this may be a read error. The rearrangement links TRBV6-5 to TRBJ2-2; 8 bases are shared with TRBD2. The V gene's germline CDR1 is MNHEY and CDR2 SVGAGI. Unmatched junction bases numbered 9, after V lost 0 bases and J lost 6 bases. The CDR3 loop spans 17 amino acids. CDR3 sequence: CASSYSRGLVDPGELFF. The DNA for the CDR3 is TGTGCCAGCAGTTACTCGAGGGGACTAGTCGATCCCGGGGAGCTGTTTTTT.

This clonotype appeared a few times. The chain joins TRBV14 to TRBJ2-2; 14 positions agree with TRBD2. CDR1 SGHDN and CDR2 FVKESK come from the germline V gene. With V trimmed by 0 bases and J by 7 bases, 4 bases remained unmatched. This CDR3 comprises 17 residues. The CDR3 DNA follows: TGTGCCAGCAGCCAAGATGGGACTAGCGGGAGATTCGGGGAGCTGTTTTTT. This codes for CASSQDGTSGRFGELFF. The whole variable domain, filled in from reference TRBV14 and TRBJ2-2, reads EAGVTQFPSHSVIEKGQTVTLRCDPISGHDNLYWYRRVMGKEIKFLLHFVKESKQDESGMPNNRFLAERTGGTYSTLKVQPAELEDSGVYFCASSQDGTSGRFGELFFGEGSRLTVL.

This clonotype appeared a few times. V usage is TRBV20-1 and J usage is TRBJ1-2; D unresolved. CDR3 length equals 11 residues. The germline V and J ends were trimmed by 5 bases and 1 base, with 5 bases remaining between them. Germline V gene lookup returns CDR1 DFQATT and CDR2 SNEGSKA (reference sequence). CDR3 DNA: TGCAGTGCTCTTGGTAACTATGGCTACACCTTC. The encoded protein is CSALGNYGYTF.

This clonotype has just a few counts. The chain has TRBV7-9 and TRBJ1-1, with D possibly matching TRBD1 (6 bases). Trimming cost V 2 bases and J 4 bases, with 17 bases left between them. Per germline, CDR1 SEHNR and CDR2 FQNEAQ (reference sequence). This CDR3 spans 16 amino acids. The CDR3 spells CASSLPRTVAGTEAFF. The CDR3 DNA follows: TGTGCCAGCAGCTTACCCCGGACAGTCGCGGGCACTGAAGCTTTCTTT.

This clonotype was counted between two and nine times. The CDR3 sequence: CSASSGRYTGELFF. CDR3 DNA: TGCAGTGCTTCTAGCGGGAGATACACCGGGGAGCTGTTTTTT. The V and J genes are TRBV20-1 and TRBJ2-2, with 10 bases that match TRBD2. This CDR3 region has 14 residues. The germline gives CDR1 DFQATT, CDR2 SNEGSKA (reference sequence). V trimming: 5 bases; J trimming: 3 bases; junction bases outside the gene matches: 3.

This clonotype was seen a few times. This chain links TRBV7-3 with TRBJ2-5, with D unclear. This CDR3 has 13 amino acids. V lost 5 bases and J 5 bases, leaving 12 bases between the germline ends. The germline gives CDR1 SGHTA, CDR2 FQGTGA. Here the CDR3 reads CASSRNMGETQYF. CDR3 coding DNA: TGTGCCAGCAGCCGGAATATGGGGGAGACCCAGTACTTC.

On this clonotype itself: This may arise from a read error, as a much more abundant clone is one base away. The chain combines TRBV29-1 with TRBJ1-1; D is perhaps TRBD1 (6 bases). The germline V and J ends were trimmed by 6 bases and 4 bases, with 15 bases remaining between them. The germline V gene has CDR1 SQVTM and CDR2 ANQGSEA. The CDR3 has 13 residues. As DNA, the CDR3 is TGCAGCGTGATGACAGGAGGGAGCACTGAAGCTTTCTTT. Translating gives CSVMTGGSTEAFF.